These T cell receptor beta chains were read from a single sample in a study of vaccination effects on CD4 cells after COVID-19. The antigens for these receptors are not known. Here immunoSEQ multiplex PCR was the method, and the copy in TCRdb shows in-frame clones only, minus some. The sample carries about 38,000 clones, more than 60% recorded once. Source: CD4+ T cells from PBMCs cultured with SARS-CoV-2 spike peptides, taken before COVID-19 vaccination. Every receptor here comes from a human donor who received a COVID-19 vaccine. Each CDR3 is given with its conserved first and last residue. The D gene is left open where the match is weak. Part of the rows lack a size; the others show once, few, many or a class for expanded clones.

J,size,D,V,CDR3,DNA
TRBJ1-3,.,TRBD1,TRBV2,CASREQPTGHSGNTIYF,TGTGCCAGCAGGGAGCAGCCGACAGGGCACTCTGGAAACACCATATATTTT
TRBJ2-5,once,TRBD2,TRBV5-4,CASSFASGVKETQYF,TGTGCCAGCAGCTTCGCCAGCGGGGTGAAAGAGACCCAGTACTTC
TRBJ1-5,.,TRBD1,TRBV6-1,CASSGGTGEAPQHF,TGTGCCAGCAGTGGCGGGACAGGGGAGGCGCCCCAGCATTTT
TRBJ1-2,once,.,TRBV3-1/TRBV3-2,CASSPGTSQRAYGYTF,TGTGCCAGCAGCCCCGGGACCTCCCAGAGAGCGTATGGCTACACCTTC
TRBJ1-6,few,TRBD1,TRBV18,CASSSGGGSYNSPLHF,TGTGCCAGCTCATCAGGGGGAGGCTCCTATAATTCACCCCTCCACTTT
TRBJ2-7,once,TRBD2,TRBV3-1/TRBV3-2,CASSRTSGRRVYEQYF,TGTGCCAGCAGCCGGACTAGCGGCCGACGTGTGTACGAGCAGTACTTC
TRBJ1-5,.,.,TRBV6-5,CASSYSSGTGQPQHF,TGTGCCAGCAGTTACTCGTCAGGGACGGGTCAGCCCCAGCATTTT
TRBJ1-1,.,.,TRBV6-2/TRBV6-3,CASSYKGRNTEAFF,TGTGCCAGCAGTTATAAGGGCCGGAACACTGAAGCTTTCTTT
TRBJ1-5,.,.,TRBV18,CASSAMAGANQPQHF,TGTGCCAGCTCAGCGATGGCGGGGGCCAATCAGCCCCAGCATTTT
TRBJ2-1,once,.,TRBV7-2,CASSLPYPHYEQFF,TGTGCCAGCAGCTTACCGTATCCCCACTATGAGCAGTTCTTC
TRBJ2-2,.,.,TRBV7-8,CASSPAGIANTGELFF,TGTGCCAGCAGCCCGGCGGGTATTGCGAACACCGGGGAGCTGTTTTTT
TRBJ2-7,.,.,TRBV18,CASSPRDNRLIYEQYF,TGTGCCAGCTCACCCCGCGACAACCGACTTATCTACGAGCAGTACTTC
TRBJ1-2,.,TRBD1,TRBV19,CASTRGQGANGYTF,TGTGCCAGTACCCGCGGACAGGGGGCGAATGGCTACACCTTC
TRBJ2-1,.,.,TRBV7-3,CASSLGVTGKQFF,TGTGCCAGCAGCTTGGGGGTGACAGGAAAGCAGTTCTTC
TRBJ1-6,few,.,TRBV21-1,CASSKLPTGSPLHF,TGTGCCAGCAGCAAGCTCCCCACGGGGTCACCCCTCCACTTT
TRBJ2-3,.,.,TRBV11-3,CASSLVHHAGTTDTQYF,TGTGCCAGCAGCTTAGTGCATCACGCGGGGACCACAGATACGCAGTATTTT
TRBJ1-3,.,.,TRBV10-3,CAISESTVHSGNTIYF,TGTGCCATCAGTGAGTCAACAGTCCACTCTGGAAACACCATATATTTT
TRBJ2-7,.,TRBD2,TRBV7-9,CASKASGTYEQYF,TGTGCCAGCAAGGCTAGCGGTACCTACGAGCAGTACTTC